Listed below are T cell receptor beta chains from one sample, sequenced in a study of shared clonotypes between healthy human individuals. Data came from immunoSEQ multiplex PCR; TCRdb stores just in-frame clones and leaves some out. Of approximately 740,000 clones listed, about 74% are singletons. Input material: memory CD4+ T cells sorted from blood. These receptors all stem from a woman aged 30 to 39 in good health. Each CDR3 is given with its conserved first and last residue. Fields, in order: clone size, V gene, CDR3 protein. Size is stated for part of the rows, as once, few or many counts, or as a class when the clone is expanded.

clone size: NA; V gene: TRBV5-1; CDR3 protein: CASTPGQGATGELFF
clone size: NA; V gene: TRBV28; CDR3 protein: CASTWAGSYEQYF
clone size: few; V gene: TRBV2; CDR3 protein: CACTGLAGGPGANVLTF
clone size: NA; V gene: TRBV21-1; CDR3 protein: CASSVLLSSYEQYF
clone size: NA; V gene: TRBV5-4; CDR3 protein: CASSLAGENSPLHF
clone size: few; V gene: TRBV19; CDR3 protein: CASSRVMNTEAFF
clone size: NA; V gene: TRBV25-1; CDR3 protein: CASSGGSPETQYF
clone size: NA; V gene: TRBV29-1; CDR3 protein: CSVVAADTGELFF
clone size: NA; V gene: TRBV5-1; CDR3 protein: CASSSWRGGYGYTF
clone size: NA; V gene: TRBV27; CDR3 protein: CASSPQGWSTDTQYF
clone size: once; V gene: TRBV7-2; CDR3 protein: CASSSPGGGRVRSYEQYF
clone size: NA; V gene: TRBV5-1; CDR3 protein: CASRPGGSNQPQHF
clone size: NA; V gene: TRBV19; CDR3 protein: CASRDPGHPRTEAFF
clone size: NA; V gene: TRBV9; CDR3 protein: CASSVGGTNQETQYF
clone size: NA; V gene: TRBV2; CDR3 protein: CASGTGNSYEQYF
clone size: NA; V gene: TRBV5-1; CDR3 protein: CASSSGTSGYYNEQFF
clone size: NA; V gene: TRBV5-5; CDR3 protein: CASSLYTGELFF